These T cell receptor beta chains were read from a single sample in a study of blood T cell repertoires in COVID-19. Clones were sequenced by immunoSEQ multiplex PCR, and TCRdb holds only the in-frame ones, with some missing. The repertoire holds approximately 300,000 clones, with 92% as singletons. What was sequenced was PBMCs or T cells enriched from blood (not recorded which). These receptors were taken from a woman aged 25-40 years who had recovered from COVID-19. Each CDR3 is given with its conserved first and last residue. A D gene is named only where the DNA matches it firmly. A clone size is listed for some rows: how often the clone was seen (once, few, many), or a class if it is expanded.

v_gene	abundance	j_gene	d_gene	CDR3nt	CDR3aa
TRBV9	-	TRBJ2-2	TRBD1	TGTGCCAGCAGCTTCGGACAGGGGGCGCCCGGGGAGCTGTTTTTT	CASSFGQGAPGELFF
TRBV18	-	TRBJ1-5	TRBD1	TGTGCCAGCTCACCGGGACAGGGGAATCAGCCCCAGCATTTT	CASSPGQGNQPQHF
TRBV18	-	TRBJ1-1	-	TGTGCCAGCTCACCACCGGGAGAGGGAGCTTTCTTT	CASSPPGEGAFF
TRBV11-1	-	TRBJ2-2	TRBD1	TGTGCCAGCAGCCCGTCGGACAGGTACCGTGGGGAGCTGTTTTTT	CASSPSDRYRGELFF
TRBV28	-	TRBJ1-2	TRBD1	TGTGCCAGCAGTTCCGGGACAGGGAGCTATGGCTACACCTTC	CASSSGTGSYGYTF
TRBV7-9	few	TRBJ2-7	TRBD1	TGTGCCAGCAGCTTTGTGGGACAGAGGGAGTACTTC	CASSFVGQREYF
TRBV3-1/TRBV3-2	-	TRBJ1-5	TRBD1	TGTGCCAGCAGCCAAAACCTAGGACAGGGCAATCAGCCCCAGCATTTT	CASSQNLGQGNQPQHF
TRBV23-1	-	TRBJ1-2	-	TGCGCCAGCAGTCAACGCAATGGGCTTAACTATGGCTACACCTTC	CASSQRNGLNYGYTF
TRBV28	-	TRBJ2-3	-	TGTGCCAGCAGTTTTCGAGATACGCAGTATTTT	CASSFRDTQYF
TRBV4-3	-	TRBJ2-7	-	TGCGCCAGCAGCCAATCCTCCGGGGCGGGGACGTCCTACGAGCAGTACTTC	CASSQSSGAGTSYEQYF
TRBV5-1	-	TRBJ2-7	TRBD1	TGCGCCAGCAGCAAAAGACAGGGTGGCATAATCAAGCAGTACTTC	CASSKRQGGIIKQYF
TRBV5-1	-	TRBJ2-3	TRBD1	TGCGCCAGCAGCCCCGGGACAGGAAGCACAGATACGCAGTATTTT	CASSPGTGSTDTQYF
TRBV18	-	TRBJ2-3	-	TGTGCCAGCTCACACAGGGAAACAGATACGCAGTATTTT	CASSHRETDTQYF
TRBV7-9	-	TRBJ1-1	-	TGTGCCAGCAGCTTAAGTCAGGGGTCAACTGAAGCTTTCTTT	CASSLSQGSTEAFF
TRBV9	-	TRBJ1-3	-	TGTGCCAGCAGCGTAGCTACAGTCAGCAGATTCTCTGGAAACACCATATATTTT	CASSVATVSRFSGNTIYF
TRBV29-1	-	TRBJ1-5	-	TGCAGCGTCCAGGGGCATGGCAATCAGCCCCAGCATTTT	CSVQGHGNQPQHF
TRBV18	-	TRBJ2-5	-	TGTGCCAGCTCACCAGACAGTGGAGAGACCCAGTACTTC	CASSPDSGETQYF
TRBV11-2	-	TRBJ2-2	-	TGTGCCAGCAGCTCGATCACAGGGACCGGGGAGCTGTTTTTT	CASSSITGTGELFF
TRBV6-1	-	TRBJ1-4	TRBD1	TGTGCCAGCAGTGAAGCAGACAGGGATTCGCCGAAACTGTTTTTT	CASSEADRDSPKLFF
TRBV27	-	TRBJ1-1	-	TGTGCCAGCAGTCTAGTGGGGGCGGCGGCTGAAGCTTTCTTT	CASSLVGAAAEAFF
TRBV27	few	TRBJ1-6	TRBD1	TGTGCCAGCAGTTCCGGGACAGGGCTTACGCGTAATTCACCCCTCCACTTT	CASSSGTGLTRNSPLHF
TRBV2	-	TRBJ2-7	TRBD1	TGTGCCAGCAGCCAGGGGGCGGGTTACGAGCAGTACTTC	CASSQGAGYEQYF
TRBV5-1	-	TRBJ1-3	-	TGCGCCAGCAGCCCAGGAAGCGGAAACACCATATATTTT	CASSPGSGNTIYF
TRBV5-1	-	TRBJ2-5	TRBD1	TGCGCCAGCAGCTTGGGGGGACAGACGTACCAAGAGACCCAGTACTTC	CASSLGGQTYQETQYF
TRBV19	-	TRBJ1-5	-	TGTGCCAGTAGTTTGGGGGCTCGCGGGGGTCCCCAGCATTTT	CASSLGARGGPQHF
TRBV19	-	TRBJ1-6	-	TGTGCCAGTAGTATAAAACGGGAACGCTATTCACCCCTCCACTTT	CASSIKRERYSPLHF
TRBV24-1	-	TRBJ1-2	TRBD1	TGTGCCACCAGTGACCCCGGGACAGATCTATATGGCTACACCTTC	CATSDPGTDLYGYTF
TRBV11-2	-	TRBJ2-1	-	TGTGCCAGCAGCTTACCCATGTCGGGAGAGTACAATGAGCAGTTCTTC	CASSLPMSGEYNEQFF
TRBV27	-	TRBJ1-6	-	TGTGCCAGCAGAGCCGGGAGCTCCTATAATTCACCCCTCCACTTT	CASRAGSSYNSPLHF
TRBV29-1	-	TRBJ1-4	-	TGCAGCGTTCGGGATAATGAAAAACTGTTTTTT	CSVRDNEKLFF
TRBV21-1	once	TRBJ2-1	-	TGTGCCAGCAGCCCTAAAACAGGGGTGGAATACAATGAGCAGTTCTTC	CASSPKTGVEYNEQFF
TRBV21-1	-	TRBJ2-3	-	TGTGCCAGCAGCAAAAAAGGGGGAGGGCCTATTCATACGCAGTATTTT	CASSKKGGGPIHTQYF
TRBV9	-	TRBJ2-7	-	TGTGCCAGCAGCGTAGCTACGGGACACTCCTACGAGCAGTACTTC	CASSVATGHSYEQYF
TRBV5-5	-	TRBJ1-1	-	TGTGCCAGCAGCTTGGGGCGTGGGGTAGGGAGTGAAGCTTTCTTT	CASSLGRGVGSEAFF
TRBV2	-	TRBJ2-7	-	TGTGCCAGCAGCCCAGATTGGGGGGGCTACCACTACGAGCAGTACTTC	CASSPDWGGYHYEQYF
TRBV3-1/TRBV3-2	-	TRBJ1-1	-	TGTGCCAGCAGCCAACACGGGGGGGATGAAGCTTTCTTT	CASSQHGGDEAFF
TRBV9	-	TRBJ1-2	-	TGTGCCAGCAGGCCAGCGGGCCAGGGAGGCGGCTACACCTTC	CASRPAGQGGGYTF